This TCR beta chain appears in the sequencing data of a study of blood T cells in healthy people across ages. General observations from the study: Diversity figures based on one million T cells were deemed too low. Unknown CMV status may confound age-related changes in expanded clones.

Primed by a sample-barcoded 5' primer and a J-beta primer mix, a second PCR proceeded for 7 to 11 cycles. Researchers report that a template-switch adaptor with 12 random nucleotides tagged each cDNA molecule. TCRdb re-analysed the 5' RACE reads in MiXCR, keeping a single row per CDR3 protein. The sample lists some 790,000 distinct CDR3 sequences, 29% occurring once. Germline loops: CDR1 SNHLY, CDR2 FYNNEI. The CDR3 spans 16 residues. Trimming shortened V by 2 bases and J by 4 bases, and 15 bases separated the two germline ends. This clonotype was recorded at least ten times. Its target is not known. Material: blood. The chain joins TRBV2 to TRBJ2-1; perhaps D is TRBD1 or TRBD2 (6 bases each). The TCR originated in an elderly woman in good health. CDR3 nucleotides: TGTGCCAGCAGTGAACGGGGGACACGGACATACAATGAGCAGTTCTTC. It translates to CASSERGTRTYNEQFF.